The sequence of this T cell receptor beta chain was determined in a study of blood T cell repertoires in COVID-19. On the study more broadly: The United States, Italy and Spain were the sources of the acute and convalescent COVID-19 samples.

Enrollees, about 18 to 95 years old, lived in 24 US areas. Membership in each cohort depended on participant-reported clinical history. Profiled with immunoSEQ multiplex PCR; TCRdb holds only in-frame clones, not every one. The table lists 400,000 to 450,000 clones, 80% to 90% of them singletons. V gave up 6 bases and J gave up 2 bases; unmatched junction bases: 3. The CDR3 has 13 residues. Germline loops: CDR1 SGHDN, CDR2 FVKESK. The sequencing sample was made of PBMCs or T cells enriched from blood (not recorded which). The TCR originated in a man aged 25 to 40 who had recovered from COVID-19. The chain combines TRBV14 with TRBJ2-7; 8 bases agree with TRBD2. The CDR3 here is CASSTSGTYEQYF. DNA of the CDR3: TGTGCCAGCAGTACTAGCGGAACCTACGAGCAGTACTTC.